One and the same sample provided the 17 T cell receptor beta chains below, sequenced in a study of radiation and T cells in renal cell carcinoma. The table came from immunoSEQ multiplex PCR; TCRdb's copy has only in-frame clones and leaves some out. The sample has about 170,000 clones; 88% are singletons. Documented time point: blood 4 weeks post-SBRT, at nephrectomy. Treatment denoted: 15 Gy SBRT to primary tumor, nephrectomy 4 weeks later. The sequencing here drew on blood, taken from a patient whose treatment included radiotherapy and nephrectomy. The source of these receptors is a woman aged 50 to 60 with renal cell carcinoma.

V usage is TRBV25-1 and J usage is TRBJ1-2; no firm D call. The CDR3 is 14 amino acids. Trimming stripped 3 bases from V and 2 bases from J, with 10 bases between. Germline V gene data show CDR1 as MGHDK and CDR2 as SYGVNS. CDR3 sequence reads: CASSDFPLNYGYTF. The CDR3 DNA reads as TGTGCCAGCAGTGATTTCCCTTTAAACTATGGCTACACCTTC.

The CDR3 protein is CASGRGGSGETQYF. CDR3 nucleotide sequence: TGTGCCAGCGGGCGGGGGGGCTCTGGAGAGACCCAGTACTTC. V is TRBV6-5 and J is TRBJ2-5; TRBD2 matches at 9 bases. After removal of 8 bases from V and 4 bases from J, the junction contained 8 bases not matched to a gene. The CDR3 is 14 amino acids. Germline CDR1 is MNHEY and CDR2 is SVGAGI.

The DNA for the CDR3 is TGTGCCAGCGCACGGATCTCTCAGGACTATGGCTACACCTTC. Protein sequence: CASARISQDYGYTF. The chain is built from TRBV9 and TRBJ1-2, with no clear D. The CDR3 has 14 amino acids. Germline values: CDR1 SGDLS, CDR2 YYNGEE. V was pared by 7 bases and J by 3 bases, with 16 bases between.

The CDR3 protein is CASSLTGSQGRNSPLHF. DNA for the CDR3: TGTGCCAGCAGCTTAACGGGTTCGCAGGGGAGGAATTCACCCCTCCACTTT. The chain carries TRBV7-3 and TRBJ1-6; weak D call: TRBD1 (6 bases). The length of the CDR3 is 17 residues. The germline V gene has CDR1 SGHTA and CDR2 FQGTGA. The V gene lost 0 bases and the J gene lost 7 bases, with 16 bases spanning the gap.

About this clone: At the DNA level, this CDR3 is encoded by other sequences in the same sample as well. As DNA, the CDR3 is TGTGCCAGTAGTATTCAAGCAACTAATGAAAAACTGTTTTTT. This gives the protein CASSIQATNEKLFF. This chain connects TRBV19 to TRBJ1-4; D is undetermined. The CDR3 is 14 residues long. V was cut by 3 bases and J by 0 bases, with 5 bases left in between. Germline loops: CDR1 LNHDA, CDR2 SQIVND (reference sequence).

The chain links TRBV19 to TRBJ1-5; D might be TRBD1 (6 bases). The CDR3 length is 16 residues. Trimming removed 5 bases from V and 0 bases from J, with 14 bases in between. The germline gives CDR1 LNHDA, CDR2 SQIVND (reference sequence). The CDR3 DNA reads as TGTGCCAGTAGTCGAGGACAGAGGGATAGCAATCAGCCCCAGCATTTT. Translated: CASSRGQRDSNQPQHF.

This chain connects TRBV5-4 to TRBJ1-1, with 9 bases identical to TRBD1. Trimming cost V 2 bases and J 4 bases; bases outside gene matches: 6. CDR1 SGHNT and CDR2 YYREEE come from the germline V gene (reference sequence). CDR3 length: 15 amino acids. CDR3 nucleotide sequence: TGTGCCAGCAGCTTTAAACAGGGGGCCGGCACTGAAGCTTTCTTT. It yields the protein CASSFKQGAGTEAFF.

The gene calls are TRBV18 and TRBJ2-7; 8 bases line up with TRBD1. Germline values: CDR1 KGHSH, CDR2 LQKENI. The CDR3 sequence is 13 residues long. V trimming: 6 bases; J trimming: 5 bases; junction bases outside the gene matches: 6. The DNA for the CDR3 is TGTGCCAGCTCTCAAGGACAGGGCCACGAGCAGTACTTC. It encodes CASSQGQGHEQYF.

Written as DNA, the CDR3 is TGTGCCAGCAGCGTAGTGGGTGGTTCGGAGACCCAGTACTTC. This sequence encodes CASSVVGGSETQYF. The rearrangement links TRBV5-4 to TRBJ2-5; D is uncertain. Germline CDR1 is SGHNT and CDR2 is YYREEE (reference sequence). This CDR3 region has 14 residues. V was trimmed by 4 bases and J by 5 bases, leaving 15 bases between them.

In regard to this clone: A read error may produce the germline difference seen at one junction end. The CDR3 nucleotides are TGCAGCGTTGAAGAACTAGCGACGGACGAGCGGTACTTC. Its translation is CSVEELATDERYF. This sequence joins TRBV29-1 and TRBJ2-7; 7 nucleotides line up with TRBD2. CDR1 is SQVTM, CDR2 ANQGSEA, per germline. This CDR3 region has 13 residues.

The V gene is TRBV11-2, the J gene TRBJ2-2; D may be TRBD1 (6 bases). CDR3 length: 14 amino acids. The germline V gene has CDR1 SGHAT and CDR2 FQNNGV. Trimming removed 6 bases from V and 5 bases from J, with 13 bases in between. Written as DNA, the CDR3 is TGTGCCAGCAGTAAAGAGAGGGGGACCGGGGAGCTGTTTTTT. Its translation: CASSKERGTGELFF.

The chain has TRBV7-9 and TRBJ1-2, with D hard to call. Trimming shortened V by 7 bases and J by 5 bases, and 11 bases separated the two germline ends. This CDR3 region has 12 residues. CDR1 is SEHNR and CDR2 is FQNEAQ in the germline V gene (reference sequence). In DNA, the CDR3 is TGTGCCAGCATCCCGTCGGGTTATGGCTACACCTTC. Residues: CASIPSGYGYTF.

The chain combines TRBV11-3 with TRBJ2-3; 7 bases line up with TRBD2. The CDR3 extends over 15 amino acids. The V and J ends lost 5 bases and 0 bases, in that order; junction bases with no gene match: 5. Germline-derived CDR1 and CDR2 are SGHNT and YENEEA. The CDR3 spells CASSRFGGSTDTQYF. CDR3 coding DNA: TGTGCCAGCAGCCGATTCGGGGGGAGCACAGATACGCAGTATTTT.

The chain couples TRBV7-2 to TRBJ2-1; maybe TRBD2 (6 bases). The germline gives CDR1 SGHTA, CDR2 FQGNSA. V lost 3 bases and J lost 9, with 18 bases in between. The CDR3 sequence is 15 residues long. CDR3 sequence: CASSFFMASAGEQFF. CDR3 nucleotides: TGTGCCAGCAGCTTTTTTATGGCTAGCGCTGGTGAGCAGTTCTTC.

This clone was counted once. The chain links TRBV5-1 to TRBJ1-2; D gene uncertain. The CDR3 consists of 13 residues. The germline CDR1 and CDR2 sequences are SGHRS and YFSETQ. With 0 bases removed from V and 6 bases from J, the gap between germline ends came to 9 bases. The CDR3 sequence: CASSLGTGDGYTF. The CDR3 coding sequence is TGCGCCAGCAGCTTGGGGACCGGAGATGGCTACACCTTC. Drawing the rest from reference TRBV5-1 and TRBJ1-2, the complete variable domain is KAGVTQTPRYLIKTRGQQVTLSCSPISGHRSVSWYQQTPGQGLQFLFEYFSETQRNKGNFPGRFSGRQFSNSRSEMNVSTLELGDSALYLCASSLGTGDGYTFGSGTRLTVV.

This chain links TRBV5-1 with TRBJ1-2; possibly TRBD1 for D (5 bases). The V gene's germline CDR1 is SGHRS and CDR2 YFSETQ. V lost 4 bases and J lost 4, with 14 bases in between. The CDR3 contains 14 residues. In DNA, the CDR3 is TGCGCCAGCAGCGCCCAGGGACTTGGCTATGGCTACACCTTC. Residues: CASSAQGLGYGYTF. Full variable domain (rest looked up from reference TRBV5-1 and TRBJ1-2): KAGVTQTPRYLIKTRGQQVTLSCSPISGHRSVSWYQQTPGQGLQFLFEYFSETQRNKGNFPGRFSGRQFSNSRSEMNVSTLELGDSALYLCASSAQGLGYGYTFGSGTRLTVV.

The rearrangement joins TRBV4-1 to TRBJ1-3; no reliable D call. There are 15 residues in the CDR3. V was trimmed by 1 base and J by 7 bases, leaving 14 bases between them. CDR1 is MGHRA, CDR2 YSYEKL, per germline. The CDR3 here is CASSQGSFYRNTIYF. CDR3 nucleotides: TGCGCCAGCAGCCAAGGGAGTTTTTATCGGAACACCATATATTTT.